The clone carrying this T cell receptor (beta chain) was observed at least ten times. Its specificity is unknown. cDNA libraries of TCR beta carried unique molecular identifiers. Input of roughly 0.9 to 11 million T cells yielded 550,000 or so cDNA molecules. TCRdb recomputed calls from the PCR reads with MiXCR, one row per CDR3 protein. Of 700,000 to 900,000 distinct CDR3 sequences in the sample, 46% were seen once. The entry originates in a study of post-analysis software for immune sequencing data. Overall study findings and caveats: Patients showed TRBV5-6, TRBV5-1 and TRBV20-1 among five TRBV segments more frequent than in controls. Significantly decreased normalized Chao1 diversity was recorded for multiple sclerosis patients relative to controls. The F measure placed samples prepared in the same batch into strongly shared clusters.

Germline assignment: CDR1 SGHRS and CDR2 YFSETQ. CDR3 length: 12 amino acids. The V end lost 1 base, the J end lost 0 bases, and 2 bases lay between the germline ends. J is TRBJ2-7 and V is TRBV5-1; D is unclear. This TCR derives from a girl aged 10 to 17 with multiple sclerosis. The sample was blood. The CDR3 region is CASSLPSYEQYF. The CDR3 DNA sequence: TGCGCCAGCAGCTTGCCCTCCTACGAGCAGTACTTC.